The 15 T cell receptor beta chains presented below share a single source sample, sequenced in a study of blood T cell repertoires in COVID-19. Assay: immunoSEQ multiplex PCR; the TCRdb copy retains only in-frame clones and omits some. Of about 280,000 clones in the sample, around 84% are singletons; the top ten hold about 2.5%. Sequences were obtained from PBMCs or T cells enriched from blood (not recorded which). These receptor sequences come from a woman aged 50 to 60 who had recovered from COVID-19.

V and J are TRBV3-1 (or the pseudogene TRBV3-2) and TRBJ2-7; 8 bases map to TRBD1. V dropped 1 base and J dropped 7; count of bases not matched to a gene: 9. This CDR3 spans 15 amino acids. Germline V lookup: CDR1 LGHDT, CDR2 YNNKEL (reference sequence). Here the CDR3 reads CASSQGETGAREQYF. Here the CDR3 DNA reads TGTGCCAGCAGCCAAGGTGAGACAGGGGCAAGAGAGCAGTACTTC.

The sample holds a few counts of this clone. This sequence joins TRBV7-8 and TRBJ1-5, with 8 nucleotides matching TRBD1. Germline CDR1 is SGHVS and CDR2 is FQNEAQ. V was clipped by 4 bases and J by 6 bases; unmatched bases: 14. The CDR3 contains 17 residues. The CDR3 protein is CASSYFGQGGPVQPQHF. CDR3 nucleotide sequence: TGTGCCAGCAGCTATTTCGGACAGGGTGGTCCGGTTCAGCCCCAGCATTTT. The whole variable domain, remainder taken from reference TRBV7-8 and TRBJ1-5, is GAGVSQSPRYKVAKRGQDVALRCDPISGHVSLFWYQQALGQGPEFLTYFQNEAQLDKSGLPSDRFFAERPEGSVSTLKIQRTQQEDSAVYLCASSYFGQGGPVQPQHFGDGTRLSIL.

The chain couples TRBV3-1 (or the pseudogene TRBV3-2) to TRBJ2-4, with 11 bases lining up with TRBD2. Per germline, CDR1 LGHDT and CDR2 YNNKEL (reference sequence). Trimming cost V 1 base and J 2 bases; bases outside gene matches: 10. The CDR3 covers 19 residues. CDR3 residues: CASSQGVLAGAGSKNIQYF. CDR3 bases: TGTGCCAGCAGCCAAGGTGTACTAGCGGGGGCCGGGTCCAAAAACATTCAGTACTTC.

In this sample, this clone turned up a few times. This chain connects TRBV24-1 to TRBJ1-2, with unresolved D. Germline CDR1 is KGHDR and CDR2 is SFDVKD. This CDR3 has 14 amino acids. Between the trimmed V and J ends, which lost 3 bases and 0 bases, there was a span of 7 bases. The DNA of the CDR3 is TGTGCCACCAGTGATGGGCCCTCTAACTATGGCTACACCTTC. Residues: CATSDGPSNYGYTF.

This clone was counted only a few times. The chain couples TRBV4-2 to TRBJ1-2; 8 bases are a match to TRBD1. CDR3 length: 16 residues. Trimming at V came to 2 bases and at J to 2 bases, leaving 7 bases not matched to a gene. The germline V gene encodes CDR1 LGHNA and CDR2 YNFKEQ. CDR3 coding DNA: TGTGCCAGCAGCCAATCCGGGACAGGCCTAAACTATGGCTACACCTTC. This codes for CASSQSGTGLNYGYTF.

The rearrangement joins TRBV6-5 to TRBJ1-6; 10 bases match TRBD1. The CDR3 spans 15 residues. Per germline, CDR1 MNHEY and CDR2 SVGAGI. V trimming: 7 bases; J trimming: 7 bases; junction bases outside the gene matches: 7. CDR3 in amino acids: CASNRDRGPNSPLHF. The CDR3, as DNA: TGTGCCAGCAACCGGGACAGGGGACCGAATTCACCCCTCCACTTT.

This chain connects TRBV4-1 to TRBJ1-5; maybe TRBD1 (6 bases). The CDR3 consists of 17 residues. Germline V CDR1 and CDR2: MGHRA, YSYEKL. Trimming shortened V by 3 bases and J by 7 bases, and 22 bases separated the two germline ends. The CDR3 sequence: CASSQAQLRDIYQPQHF. The CDR3 DNA follows: TGCGCCAGCAGCCAGGCTCAACTCCGGGACATTTACCAGCCCCAGCATTTT.

The chain carries TRBV18 and TRBJ2-5; 8 nucleotides line up with TRBD1. The CDR3 length is 14 residues. J gave up 2 bases and V 4 bases, and 3 bases lay outside the gene matches. Looked up from germline, CDR1 is KGHSH and CDR2 is LQKENI. The CDR3 DNA is TGTGCCAGCTCACTGGACAGGGTGCAAGAGACCCAGTACTTC. Encoded protein: CASSLDRVQETQYF. Using reference TRBV18 and TRBJ2-5 for the parts outside the CDR3, the full variable domain is NAGVMQNPRHLVRRRGQEARLRCSPMKGHSHVYWYRQLPEEGLKFMVYLQKENIIDESGMPKERFSAEFPKEGPSILRIQQVVRGDSAAYFCASSLDRVQETQYFGPGTRLLVL.

This chain joins TRBV27 and TRBJ2-3, with 9 bases matching TRBD2. V dropped 3 bases and J dropped 1; count of bases not matched to a gene: 11. CDR1 MNHEY and CDR2 SMNVEV come from the germline V gene (reference sequence). This CDR3 region has 18 residues. The CDR3 sequence: CASSLVREGRRRTDTQYF. For the CDR3, the DNA is TGTGCCAGCAGTTTGGTGCGGGAGGGCCGAAGACGCACAGATACGCAGTATTTT.

In nucleotides, the CDR3 is TGTGCCAGCAGCTTGGTTTCCCTAGCGGGATTTTACAATGAGCAGTTCTTC. Its translation is CASSLVSLAGFYNEQFF. The chain recombines TRBV5-5 with TRBJ2-1, with 9 bases identical to TRBD2. Germline V gene lookup returns CDR1 SGHKS and CDR2 YYEKEE (reference sequence). J gave up 4 bases and V 0 bases, and 8 bases lay outside the gene matches. CDR3 length: 17 residues.

V usage is TRBV4-1 and J usage is TRBJ1-2; D is undetermined. Germline values: CDR1 MGHRA, CDR2 YSYEKL. With 3 bases removed from V and 2 bases from J, the gap between germline ends came to 13 bases. The CDR3 spans 15 residues. The CDR3 here is CASSHGLRENYGYTF. CDR3 DNA: TGCGCCAGCAGCCATGGACTCCGGGAGAACTATGGCTACACCTTC.

The genes are TRBV3-1 (or the pseudogene TRBV3-2) and TRBJ2-2; 10 nucleotides align to TRBD2. Germline assignment: CDR1 LGHDT and CDR2 YNNKEL (reference sequence). V shed 4 bases and J 5 bases; nucleotides not matched to a gene: 7. This CDR3 spans 16 amino acids. CDR3 loop: CASSPAGGLSTGELFF. CDR3 DNA sequence: TGTGCCAGCAGCCCAGCGGGAGGGCTTAGTACCGGGGAGCTGTTTTTT.

The CDR3 DNA sequence: TGCGCCAGCAGCCAAGACCTGGAGGGGATTGGTGGCTACACCTTC. The encoded protein is CASSQDLEGIGGYTF. The chain carries TRBV4-3 and TRBJ1-2; D is perhaps TRBD1 (5 bases). The CDR3 length is 15 residues. Trimming shortened V by 0 bases and J by 7 bases, and 15 bases separated the two germline ends. Germline-derived CDR1 and CDR2 are LGHNA and YSLEER.

The chain uses TRBV12-5 and TRBJ2-5; a possible D gene is TRBD1 (6 bases). V lost 1 base and J lost 3, with 9 bases in between. The CDR3 is 14 amino acids. Germline V gene data show CDR1 as LGHNT and CDR2 as FRNRAP. CDR3 sequence reads: CASGLGAGEETQYF. The CDR3 bases are TGTGCTAGTGGTTTGGGGGCAGGGGAAGAGACCCAGTACTTC. The whole variable domain, filled in from reference TRBV12-5 and TRBJ2-5, reads DARVTQTPRHKVTEMGQEVTMRCQPILGHNTVFWYRQTMMQGLELLAYFRNRAPLDDSGMPKDRFSAEMPDATLATLKIQPSEPRDSAVYFCASGLGAGEETQYFGPGTRLLVL.

V and J are TRBV29-1 and TRBJ1-5; D is unresolved. Germline-derived CDR1 and CDR2 are SQVTM and ANQGSEA. This CDR3 spans 13 amino acids. The V end was cut by 5 bases, the J end by 4 bases, with 12 bases between. DNA of the CDR3: TGCAGCGTTAGGTGGGAGACGAATCAGCCCCAGCATTTT. This encodes CSVRWETNQPQHF.